The 14 T cell receptor beta chains presented below share a single source sample, sequenced in a study of T cells in Graves' hyperthyroidism and ophthalmopathy. Using RNA transcripts as the source, TCR beta CDR3 regions were amplified. TCR CDR3 underwent first-round RT-PCR with the HTBI primer set. TCRdb called the multiplex PCR reads again in MiXCR, with one record for every CDR3 protein. Of fewer than 550,000 distinct CDR3 sequences listed, approximately 15% were seen once; the top ten hold over 12%. The specimen was blood. Every receptor here comes from a young woman with Graves' hyperthyroidism.

This clonotype occurred a few times. The J gene is TRBJ2-3, the V gene TRBV24-1, with 13 bases fitting TRBD2. V was clipped by 1 base and J by 1 base; unmatched bases: 7. The germline gives CDR1 KGHDR, CDR2 SFDVKD. The CDR3 spans 19 residues. CDR3 in amino acids: CATSDLGLAGVPGTDTQYF. As DNA, the CDR3 is TGTGCCACCAGTGATTTAGGACTAGCGGGAGTACCTGGCACAGATACGCAGTATTTT.

This clonotype was detected ten times or more. This chain links TRBV29-1 with TRBJ2-1, with 7 bases that match TRBD1. This CDR3 has 16 amino acids. Trimming at V came to 3 bases and at J to 6 bases, leaving 14 bases not matched to a gene. In germline, CDR1 is SQVTM, CDR2 ANQGSEA. The CDR3: CSVETQTGQAFNEQFF. CDR3 in DNA: TGCAGCGTTGAGACCCAGACAGGGCAAGCTTTCAATGAGCAGTTCTTC.

This clonotype appeared a few times. The rearrangement uses TRBV4-1 and TRBJ2-3, with D unclear. Trimming cost V 3 bases and J 3 bases, with 10 bases left between them. Germline V gene data show CDR1 as MGHRA and CDR2 as YSYEKL. The CDR3 covers 14 residues. As DNA, the CDR3 is TGCGCCAGCAGCCAGGGCTTTTTGACAGATACGCAGTATTTT. Translation: CASSQGFLTDTQYF.

This clonotype showed up many times. The rearrangement uses TRBV5-1 and TRBJ2-2; the D gene is possibly TRBD2 (5 bases). The CDR3 extends over 15 amino acids. Between the trimmed V and J ends, which lost 2 bases and 4 bases, there was a span of 12 bases. Germline CDR1 reads SGHRS; CDR2 reads YFSETQ. CDR3 in DNA: TGCGCCAGCAGCTTACCGCCCGGAGGCACCGGGGAGCTGTTTTTT. It specifies CASSLPPGGTGELFF.

This clonotype was found many times. The rearrangement joins TRBV28 to TRBJ2-7; maybe TRBD1 (6 bases). Trimming took off 5 bases at V and 4 bases at J, with 18 bases between the two ends. The CDR3 runs 15 residues. CDR1 is MDHEN, CDR2 SYDVKM, per germline. The DNA of the CDR3 is TGTGCCAGCAGTCCCCGGACAGCCTTATGGTACGAGCAGTACTTC. This encodes CASSPRTALWYEQYF.

The rearrangement links TRBV24-1 to TRBJ2-1, with 10 bases that match TRBD1. Losses at the gene ends were 3 bases for V and 2 bases for J; bases not matched to a gene: 12. Germline CDR1 reads KGHDR; CDR2 reads SFDVKD. The CDR3 runs 19 residues. CDR3 sequence: CATSDPQGGGQGPYNEQFF. The DNA of the CDR3 is TGTGCCACCAGTGATCCCCAAGGGGGGGGACAGGGGCCCTACAATGAGCAGTTCTTC.

This clonotype was counted only a few times. The genes are TRBV20-1 and TRBJ1-6; D is unresolved. There are 14 residues in the CDR3. V lost 4 bases and J 2 bases, leaving 9 bases between the germline ends. CDR1 is DFQATT and CDR2 is SNEGSKA in the germline V gene (reference sequence). CDR3: CSAKPSAYNSPLHF. CDR3 nucleotide sequence: TGCAGTGCTAAGCCCTCGGCCTATAATTCACCCCTCCACTTT.

The sample holds many counts of this clonotype. The rearrangement links TRBV3-1 to TRBJ2-2; TRBD2 agrees at 7 bases. The ends lost 4 bases at V and 4 bases at J; junction bases unmatched: 9. This CDR3 has 16 amino acids. Germline V gene data show CDR1 as LGHDT and CDR2 as YNNKEL (reference sequence). The CDR3 loop is CASSPERGDPTGELFF. The CDR3 DNA is TGTGCCAGCAGCCCGGAACGGGGGGACCCCACCGGGGAGCTGTTTTTT.

This clonotype was observed many times. This chain links TRBV20-1 with TRBJ2-5; TRBD1 matches 9 bases. The V gene's germline CDR1 is DFQATT and CDR2 SNEGSKA (reference sequence). J lost 5 bases, V lost 6 bases, and 10 bases had no gene match. The CDR3 covers 14 residues. The CDR3 protein is CSAPGTGRGETQYF. CDR3 nucleotide sequence: TGCAGTGCGCCCGGGACAGGGAGAGGGGAGACCCAGTACTTC.

This clonotype appeared many times. The chain is built from TRBV20-1 and TRBJ2-5; a weak D match, TRBD2 (5 bases). Germline loops: CDR1 DFQATT, CDR2 SNEGSKA (reference sequence). V was pared by 5 bases and J by 3 bases, with 19 bases between. The CDR3 spans 15 residues. The CDR3 DNA reads as TGCAGTGCTGGGGATACTCCGGGAAGGGAAGAGACCCAGTACTTC. This gives the protein CSAGDTPGREETQYF.

This clonotype occurred a few times. The chain employs TRBV9 and TRBJ1-1; tentatively, D is TRBD1 (5 bases). Trimming left V 4 bases short and J 5 bases short, with 21 bases between. CDR3 size: 16 residues. Germline loops: CDR1 SGDLS, CDR2 YYNGEE. The CDR3 spells CASSTRPRGEGTEAFF. The CDR3 DNA reads TGTGCCAGCAGCACCCGACCACGAGGCGAGGGGACTGAAGCTTTCTTT.

Ten or more counts support this clonotype. The chain employs TRBV20-1 and TRBJ2-1, with 8 bases aligning to TRBD2. This CDR3 has 15 residues. J gave up 4 bases and V 2 bases, and 7 bases lay outside the gene matches. Per germline, CDR1 DFQATT and CDR2 SNEGSKA (reference sequence). The CDR3 nucleotides are TGCAGTGCTAGACAGAGCGGGAGTAGGTACAATGAGCAGTTCTTC. This translates into CSARQSGSRYNEQFF.

This chain uses TRBV7-9 with TRBJ2-1; 7 bases are shared with TRBD2. CDR1 and CDR2 (germline): SEHNR, FQNEAQ (reference sequence). Trimming removed 3 bases from V and 5 bases from J; junction bases left unmatched: 13. The CDR3 sequence is 17 residues long. CDR3 DNA sequence: TGTGCCAGCAGCTTTATGGCTAGCGGATTCCTTAACAATGAGCAGTTCTTC. Its translation is CASSFMASGFLNNEQFF.

This clonotype came up a few times. CDR3 sequence: CASRTTGVRGYTF. CDR3 sequence (DNA): TGTGCCAGCAGGACGACAGGGGTACGTGGCTACACCTTC. The J gene is TRBJ1-2, the V gene TRBV6-1; 8 nucleotides agree with TRBD1. Germline CDR1 and CDR2: MNHNS and SASEGT. V lost 6 bases, J lost 7 bases, and 7 bases stayed unmatched. This CDR3 region has 13 residues.